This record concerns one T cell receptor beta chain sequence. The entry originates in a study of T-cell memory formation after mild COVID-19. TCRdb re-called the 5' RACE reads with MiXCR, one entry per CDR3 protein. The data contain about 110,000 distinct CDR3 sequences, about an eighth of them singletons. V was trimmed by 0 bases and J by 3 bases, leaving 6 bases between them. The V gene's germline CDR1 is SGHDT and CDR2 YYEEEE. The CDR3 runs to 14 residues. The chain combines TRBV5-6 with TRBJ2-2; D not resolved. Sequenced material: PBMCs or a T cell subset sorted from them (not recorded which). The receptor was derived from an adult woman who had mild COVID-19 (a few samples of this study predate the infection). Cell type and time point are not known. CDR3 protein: CASSLVQDTGELFF. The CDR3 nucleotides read TGTGCCAGCAGCTTGGTGCAGGACACCGGGGAGCTGTTTTTT.